The T cell receptor beta chain under discussion was sequenced for a study of regulatory T cells in long-lasting Graves disease. Study-wide context: Positive TSH receptor antibodies alongside over 5 years of antithyroid drugs were what marked Graves' disease as persistent.

With iRepertoire HTBI primers and Arm-PCR of CDR3 regions, TCR beta libraries were built. TCRdb re-analysed the multiplex PCR reads in MiXCR, keeping a single row per CDR3 protein. Of under 350,000 distinct CDR3 sequences listed, under 25% are singletons. The CDR3 has 15 residues. V dropped 6 bases and J dropped 5; count of bases not matched to a gene: 12. Germline V gene sequence: CDR1 LNHNV, CDR2 YYDKDF (reference sequence). Notes on the study in general: Patients with persistent Graves' had lower TCR diversity than newly diagnosed patients.

Time point denoted: persistent/refractory GD, antithyroid drugs over 5 years with positive TRAb. Making the TCR library involved RNA that had been extracted from PBMCs. American Thyroid Association guidelines served as the basis for diagnosing Graves' disease. A word on this clonotype: The antigen remains unidentified.

J is TRBJ2-7 and V is TRBV15; 8 bases fit TRBD2. This TCR came from a female donor with Graves disease. This specimen was peripheral blood mononuclear cells (PBMCs), taken when the disease was refractory, from a patient treated with antithyroid drugs. The CDR3 sequence: CATSKSNSGGNEQYF. The DNA of the CDR3 is TGTGCCACCAGTAAGAGTAACAGCGGGGGCAACGAGCAGTACTTC.